Following are 16 T cell receptor beta chains from one sample sequenced in a study of CD8+ T cells in alopecia areata (dated by TCRdb to 2016 to 2019). Reading the label with the study, this specimen's treatment or condition is: oral pan-JAK inhibitor, 5-10 mg twice daily. The library was produced with the immunoSEQ multiplex PCR assay. To provide template for TCR sequencing, every sample had RNA extracted and reverse transcribed into cDNA. Imported from immuneACCESS, the table was reduced by TCRdb to in-frame sequences with V and J called. These copies leave out some clones; in studies compared against another copy, an unresolved V gene accounts for under half, and the cause of the remainder is not known. The sample table lists about 99,000 clones, 65% to 90% of them with a count of one. 11% of the sample is in the top ten clones. The specimen comprised CD8+ T cells sorted from blood, sampled at approximately week 31, from a patient treated with tofacitinib. Every receptor here comes from a human donor with alopecia areata.

This clone has just a few counts. The V and J genes are TRBV5-4 and TRBJ2-7, with TRBD1 identical over 9 bases. This CDR3 spans 15 amino acids. The V and J ends lost 4 bases and 2 bases, in that order; junction bases with no gene match: 7. Germline CDR1 is SGHNT and CDR2 is YYREEE (reference sequence). The CDR3 reads CASSPGTGPTYEQYF. The CDR3 DNA reads TGTGCCAGCAGCCCAGGGACAGGGCCCACCTACGAGCAGTACTTC.

The chain is built from TRBV27 and TRBJ2-3; D gene ambiguous. Germline CDR1 MNHEY, CDR2 SMNVEV (reference sequence). This CDR3 region has 14 residues. Trimming shortened V by 0 bases and J by 4 bases, and 8 bases separated the two germline ends. The CDR3 nucleotides read TGTGCCAGCAGTTTATCCCAGGTCCCAGATACGCAGTATTTT. This sequence encodes CASSLSQVPDTQYF.

Concerning this clone itself: The sample holds other DNA sequences that translate to the same CDR3. V gene TRBV4-1 combines with J gene TRBJ2-7, with 9 positions matching TRBD2. Germline CDR1 MGHRA, CDR2 YSYEKL. The CDR3 consists of 14 residues. With 1 base clipped from V and 10 bases from J, the junction kept 8 bases outside the gene matches. Written as DNA, the CDR3 is TGCGCCAGCAGCCAAGCGGGACTAGCAGGAGACCAGTACTTC. The encoded protein is CASSQAGLAGDQYF.

The rearrangement uses TRBV7-8 and TRBJ1-1, with 12 bases fitting TRBD1. Trimming at V came to 5 bases and at J to 1 base, leaving 11 bases not matched to a gene. The CDR3 runs 18 residues. The germline CDR1 and CDR2 sequences are SGHVS and FQNEAQ. Here the CDR3 DNA reads TGTGCCAGCAGCATATTTGCCGGGACAGGGGGCACGAACACTGAAGCTTTCTTT. This translates into CASSIFAGTGGTNTEAFF.

The chain has TRBV6-5 and TRBJ1-4; D possibly corresponds to TRBD1 (6 bases). In germline, CDR1 is MNHEY, CDR2 SVGAGI. Trimming stripped 3 bases from V and 6 bases from J, with 11 bases between. This CDR3 is 14 amino acids long. The CDR3 protein is CASSYGGADEKLFF. DNA for the CDR3: TGTGCCAGCAGTTATGGGGGGGCTGATGAAAAACTGTTTTTT.

The chain joins TRBV6-5 to TRBJ2-7; 7 nucleotides match TRBD1. Per germline, CDR1 MNHEY and CDR2 SVGAGI. The ends lost 7 bases at V and 6 bases at J; junction bases unmatched: 15. This CDR3 has 15 amino acids. The DNA of the CDR3 is TGTGCCAGCACCCAAGGCGGGTACAGGGGAATCGAGCAGTACTTC. This sequence encodes CASTQGGYRGIEQYF.

The rearrangement uses TRBV6-6 and TRBJ2-6; D possibly corresponds to TRBD1 (6 bases). Trimming left V 4 bases short and J 3 bases short, with 7 bases between. Germline V gene data show CDR1 as MNHNY and CDR2 as SVGAGI (reference sequence). The CDR3 consists of 14 residues. For the CDR3, the DNA is TGTGCCAGCAGTTCAGGGGTTGGGGCCAACGTCCTGACTTTC. Translating it yields CASSSGVGANVLTF.

V usage is TRBV14 and J usage is TRBJ1-2; D is unclear. This CDR3 is built from 14 residues. With 2 bases removed from V and 8 bases from J, the gap between germline ends came to 15 bases. Germline-derived CDR1 and CDR2 are SGHDN and FVKESK. CDR3 sequence reads: CASSQRPRVGGYTF. In DNA form, the CDR3 reads TGTGCCAGCAGCCAAAGGCCGAGGGTGGGAGGCTACACCTTC.

The V and J genes are TRBV27 and TRBJ2-7; the match to TRBD1 covers 7 bases. The CDR3 has 13 residues. The germline V gene has CDR1 MNHEY and CDR2 SMNVEV (reference sequence). Germline trimming cut 5 bases from V and 0 bases from J; bases unmatched to any gene: 1. The CDR3 region has the DNA TGTGCCAGCAGTAAGGGGGCCTCCTACGAGCAGTACTTC. This codes for CASSKGASYEQYF.

As DNA, the CDR3 is TGCAGCGTTGAAGACAGGGCGGGTATCTACAATGAGCAGTTCTTC. It specifies CSVEDRAGIYNEQFF. V is TRBV29-1 and J is TRBJ2-1; tentatively, D is TRBD1 or TRBD2 (5 bases each). The germline gives CDR1 SQVTM, CDR2 ANQGSEA. This CDR3 spans 15 amino acids. V was cut by 0 bases and J by 3 bases, with 12 bases left in between.

The chain links TRBV7-9 to TRBJ2-3; 11 nucleotides align to TRBD2. Germline CDR1 SEHNR, CDR2 FQNEAQ (reference sequence). Trimming removed 4 bases from V and 4 bases from J; junction bases left unmatched: 7. This CDR3 spans 16 amino acids. CDR3 region: CASSSNSGGAADTQYF. In DNA form, the CDR3 reads TGTGCCAGCAGCTCCAATAGCGGGGGGGCCGCAGATACGCAGTATTTT.

The chain combines TRBV30 with TRBJ2-5, with a tentative D call TRBD1 (5 bases). Trimming pared 3 bases from V and 1 base from J, leaving 6 bases between. CDR3 length: 12 residues. CDR1 is GTSNPN, CDR2 SVGIG, per germline (reference sequence). The CDR3 spells CAWRTAQETQYF. The CDR3 region has the DNA TGTGCCTGGAGGACAGCCCAAGAGACCCAGTACTTC.

The chain links TRBV7-9 to TRBJ2-1; D perhaps matches TRBD2 (6 bases). Germline-derived CDR1 and CDR2 are SEHNR and FQNEAQ (reference sequence). This CDR3 contains 14 residues. The V end was cut by 3 bases, the J end by 7 bases, with 13 bases between. The CDR3 DNA reads TGTGCCAGCAGCTTGGGGACTCTCCTAAATGAGCAGTTCTTC. Translation: CASSLGTLLNEQFF.

V is TRBV9 and J is TRBJ2-1; D is possibly TRBD2 (7 bases). V lost 3 bases to trimming and J lost 8 bases, with 18 bases between them. The CDR3 totals 15 residues. The V gene's germline CDR1 is SGDLS and CDR2 YYNGEE. CDR3 coding DNA: TGTGCCAGCAGCGCCCGAGGGGGGGGGCGGTATGAGCAGTTCTTC. This sequence encodes CASSARGGGRYEQFF.

The chain employs TRBV4-1 and TRBJ1-1; perhaps TRBD1 as D (5 bases). This CDR3 spans 16 amino acids. From germline, CDR1 is MGHRA and CDR2 YSYEKL. Trimming left V 0 bases short and J 2 bases short, with 13 bases between. CDR3 in DNA: TGCGCCAGCAGCCAAGATCGAAACGGGGGTAACACTGAAGCTTTCTTT. It yields the protein CASSQDRNGGNTEAFF.

The chain employs TRBV30 and TRBJ2-5; 8 bases match TRBD2. The assigned J gene may be wrong: the sequence end matches TRBJ2-7 better. Germline V gene data show CDR1 as GTSNPN and CDR2 as SVGIG (reference sequence). The CDR3 has 13 amino acids. The CDR3 loop is CAWSAGGLYEQYF. DNA for the CDR3: TGTGCCTGGAGTGCGGGGGGGCTCTACGAGCAGTACTTC.